These T cell receptor beta chains were read from a single sample in a study of shared clonotypes between healthy human individuals. This table comes from immunoSEQ multiplex PCR, and its TCRdb copy is limited to in-frame clones, with some not included. Of over a million clones in the sample, around three quarters are singletons; the top ten hold approximately 0.52%. The source material was memory CD4+ T cells from PBMCs. These receptors were obtained from a man aged 18 to 30 in good health. Some clones in this sample may be carry-over from other donors' samples. Both conserved end residues are part of each CDR3. The D gene is left open where the match is weak. The listing skips clone size in some rows; elsewhere it reads once, few, many or a size class.

d_call j_call v_call clone_size cdr3_nt cdr3_aa
. TRBJ2-3 TRBV5-6 . TGTGCCAGCAGCCCGAGGAAGCTGTTCACAGATACGCAGTATTTT CASSPRKLFTDTQYF
. TRBJ2-5 TRBV27 . TGTGCCAGCAGCATATTTGCAGCAGGAGAGACCCAGTACTTC CASSIFAAGETQYF
. TRBJ1-2 TRBV9 . TGTGCCAGCAGCGCGGGGGCTAACTATGGCTACACCTTC CASSAGANYGYTF
. TRBJ1-5 TRBV28 many TGTGCCAGCAGCAAGGGCTTGACGCTTAGCAATCAGCCCCAGCATTTT CASSKGLTLSNQPQHF
TRBD2 TRBJ2-2 TRBV9 . TGTGCCAGCAGCGTAAGCGGGATTCCCGGGGAGCTGTTTTTT CASSVSGIPGELFF
. TRBJ2-5 TRBV5-5 . TGTGCCAGCAGCAATCCTAGCCTCCGAGGTGAGACCCAGTACTTC CASSNPSLRGETQYF
. TRBJ2-3 TRBV7-2 . TGTGCCAGCAGCTTAGTGACATCAGATACGCAGTATTTT CASSLVTSDTQYF
TRBD1 TRBJ1-2 TRBV2 few TGTGCCAGCAGTGAGACGGGTCAGGGGGGACGCGGCTACACCTTC CASSETGQGGRGYTF
. TRBJ2-5 TRBV7-7 . TGTGCCAGCACCGACTGGTCGGAGACCCAGTACTTC CASTDWSETQYF
. TRBJ2-1 TRBV5-4 . TGTGCCAGCAGCTTGGAGGGGGTCAGGGATGAGCAGTTCTTC CASSLEGVRDEQFF
. TRBJ2-5 TRBV5-1 . TGCGCCAGCAGCTTTGGCGGGGGCGAGACCCAGTACTTC CASSFGGGETQYF
TRBD2 TRBJ2-7 TRBV6-6 . TGTGCCAGCAGTTATCGCCCCGGGACTACATACGAGCAGTACTTC CASSYRPGTTYEQYF
. TRBJ2-2 TRBV30 once TGTGCCTGGAGTGTACCGGGATACGGGGAGCTGTTTTTT CAWSVPGYGELFF
. TRBJ2-2 TRBV9 . TGTGCCAGCAGCGTACAGCCAAACACCGGGGAGCTGTTTTTT CASSVQPNTGELFF
. TRBJ2-7 TRBV6-5 few TGTGCCAGCAGTTACAAGGGGAACGAGCAGTACTTC CASSYKGNEQYF
. TRBJ2-1 TRBV9 . TGTGCCAGTGGGGTGATGACAGTCGGTGAGCAGTTCTTC CASGVMTVGEQFF
. TRBJ2-6 TRBV6-1 once TGTGCCAGCAGTGATAGTGCAGGGGTAGTCTCTGGGGCCAACGTCCTGACTTTC CASSDSAGVVSGANVLTF
. TRBJ2-3 TRBV28 . TGTGCCAGCAGAATGACCCGGGGGACAAACCAACGCACAGATACGCAGTATTTT CASRMTRGTNQRTDTQYF
TRBD2 TRBJ2-5 TRBV5-6 . TGTGCCAGCAGCTTCTCGGGACTATCGGAGACCCAGTACTTC CASSFSGLSETQYF
TRBD2 TRBJ2-3 TRBV7-3 many TGTGCCAGCAGCTCGACTAGCGGGGCGAAAGATACGCAGTATTTT CASSSTSGAKDTQYF
. TRBJ1-2 TRBV11-2 . TGTGCCAGCAGCCGAGTTCCCGGGACACCAGTCTATGGCTACACCTTC CASSRVPGTPVYGYTF
. TRBJ2-5 TRBV10-3 . TGTGCCATCAGTGAGTCGGTGACGACGGGTGAGATCCAGTACTTC CAISESVTTGEIQYF
. TRBJ1-4 TRBV30 few TGTGCCTGGGGAGAGGGACCAACGTTTGAAAAACTGTTTTTT CAWGEGPTFEKLFF
TRBD2 TRBJ2-7 TRBV10-3 . TGTGCCACGCCCCTACTAGCGGGGAACTCCTACGAGCAGTACTTC CATPLLAGNSYEQYF
. TRBJ2-5 TRBV5-1 . TGCGCCAGCAGCTCTAGGATGGGGGTTCAAGAGACCCAGTACTTC CASSSRMGVQETQYF
TRBD2 TRBJ2-7 TRBV2 . TGTGCCAGCAGTTCTAGCGGGAGTTTCGAGCAGTACTTC CASSSSGSFEQYF
. TRBJ2-1 TRBV6-6 . TGTGCCAGCAGGCCCCCTTTAGCGGTCTCCTACAATGAGCAGTTCTTC CASRPPLAVSYNEQFF
. TRBJ2-1 TRBV9 . TGTGCCAGCAGCGTAGCCCATAACACCAATGAGCAGTTCTTC CASSVAHNTNEQFF
TRBD2 TRBJ2-3 TRBV18 . TGTGCCAGCTCACTTGTTGCGGGAGGAAGCACAGATACGCAGTATTTT CASSLVAGGSTDTQYF
TRBD1 TRBJ1-2 TRBV10-3 once TGTGCCACCGTGGGACAGTCGTCAGCAAGCTATGGCTACACCTTC CATVGQSSASYGYTF
TRBD2 TRBJ2-2 TRBV27 . TGTGCCAGCACGCAGCGGGACCCGAGCACCGGGGAGCTGTTTTTT CASTQRDPSTGELFF
. TRBJ1-1 TRBV7-3 . TGTGCCAGCAGCTTATATGGTTCGAACACTGAAGCTTTCTTT CASSLYGSNTEAFF
. TRBJ1-1 TRBV2 . TGTGCCAGCAGCAAAGAGGTTGAAGCTTTCTTT CASSKEVEAFF
TRBD1 TRBJ2-1 TRBV29-1 . TGCAGCGGGACAGGTGATGGTAATGAGCAGTTCTTC CSGTGDGNEQFF
TRBD1 TRBJ2-2 TRBV10-2 once TGCGCCAGCAGGGACAGGGTAGGGGTAACCGGGGAGCTGTTTTTT CASRDRVGVTGELFF
TRBD1 TRBJ1-4 TRBV7-2 . TGTGCCAGCAGTCGACAGGGGAGGGATGAAAAACTGTTTTTT CASSRQGRDEKLFF
. TRBJ1-3 TRBV9 . TGTGCCAGTAACAGGGCTTCTGGAAACACCATATATTTT CASNRASGNTIYF
TRBD1 TRBJ2-5 TRBV7-3 once TGTGCCAGCAGCTTAACGACAGGGGGGCAAGAGACCCAGTACTTC CASSLTTGGQETQYF
. TRBJ1-5 TRBV29-1 . TGCAGCGTTGGAGGACAGTCCAATCAGCCCCAGCATTTT CSVGGQSNQPQHF
. TRBJ2-7 TRBV5-1 . TGCGCCAGCAGCTTGGTCCCGCTTTTACAGACCTACGAGCAGTACTTC CASSLVPLLQTYEQYF
. TRBJ2-5 TRBV21-1 . TGTGCCAGCAGCAAAAACAGGGAAGAGACCCAGTACTTC CASSKNREETQYF
TRBD2 TRBJ2-1 TRBV19 few TGTGCCAGTACGCCACGGCTAGCGGGGGGGAATGAGCAGTTCTTC CASTPRLAGGNEQFF
TRBD1 TRBJ1-2 TRBV28 . TGTGCCAGCAGTTTTAACAGGGGGGTAGGCTACACCTTC CASSFNRGVGYTF
TRBD1 TRBJ1-5 TRBV2 . TGTGCCAGCACTTCGACAGGGCTCAATCAGCCCCAGCATTTT CASTSTGLNQPQHF
. TRBJ2-7 TRBV28 once TGTGCCAGCAGTTCACTGTGGGACGAGCAGTACTTC CASSSLWDEQYF
. TRBJ1-2 TRBV29-1 once TGCAGCGCGGGGGTCAAGGATTTGGCGGGCTACACCTTC CSAGVKDLAGYTF
TRBD1 TRBJ2-3 TRBV5-4 . TGTGGGGTCAGGGACAGGGGTAGCACAGATACGCAGTATTTT CGVRDRGSTDTQYF
. TRBJ1-3 TRBV6-5 many TGTGCCAGCAGCCCCCGCAGTGGAAACACCATATATTTT CASSPRSGNTIYF
TRBD2 TRBJ2-1 TRBV28 once TGTGCCAGCAACCCGACTAGCGGGAGGCCGGGGTTAAATGAGCAGTTCTTC CASNPTSGRPGLNEQFF
TRBD2 TRBJ2-1 TRBV11-1 . TGTGCCAGTAGATCCGGGACTAGTTTAAGTGAGCAGTTCTTC CASRSGTSLSEQFF
. TRBJ2-6 TRBV6-5 . TGTGCCTCCCGGACAGTCAGCTCTGGGGCCAACGTCCTGACTTTC CASRTVSSGANVLTF
. TRBJ2-6 TRBV11-2 . TGTGCCAGCAGCTTATTAAGAGGCGCTGGGGCCAACGTCCTGACTTTC CASSLLRGAGANVLTF
TRBD2 TRBJ2-7 TRBV28 few TGTGCCAGCAGTTTAGTGGGGACTAGCGGGAGTAGCTACGAGCAGTACTTC CASSLVGTSGSSYEQYF
TRBD1 TRBJ1-2 TRBV18 . TGTGCCAGCTCGCCAACAACCGGGACAGCCCTCTATGGCTACACCTTC CASSPTTGTALYGYTF
. TRBJ1-5 TRBV28 . TGTGCCAGCAGTTTAAGCGTGGGAGATCAGCCCCAGCATTTT CASSLSVGDQPQHF